These 15 T cell receptor beta chains originate from one sample sequenced in a study of T cells in tuberculosis. Time point specified: new active TB diagnosis, blood taken before or within 7 days of starting treatment. TCRdb's table, derived via immunoSEQ multiplex PCR, lists solely in-frame clones and lacks some. This sample has tens of thousands of clones, with more than 90% found just once. Material: PBMCs, obtained at tuberculosis diagnosis. Receptors were obtained from an adult with tuberculosis.

The rearrangement links TRBV7-3 to TRBJ2-1; 9 bases map to TRBD2. The CDR3 sequence is 13 residues long. Germline CDR1 reads SGHTA; CDR2 reads FQGTGA. V lost 2 bases and J lost 10; bases outside the gene matches: 3. CDR3 region: CASSLLGLAEQFF. Written as DNA, the CDR3 is TGTGCCAGCAGCTTATTAGGACTAGCGGAGCAGTTCTTC.

The chain uses TRBV6-5 and TRBJ2-2, with D maybe TRBD2 (5 bases). With 4 bases removed from V and 6 bases from J, the gap between germline ends came to 9 bases. The CDR3 sequence is 13 residues long. CDR1 is MNHEY and CDR2 is SVGAGI in the germline V gene. The DNA for the CDR3 is TGTGCCAGCAGTTTAGCGCGTGCCGGGGAGCTGTTTTTT. It yields the protein CASSLARAGELFF.

The V call is TRBV14, the J call TRBJ2-6; a possible D gene is TRBD2 (7 bases). Trimming stripped 1 base from V and 0 bases from J, with 16 bases between. The CDR3 covers 19 residues. Germline V CDR1 and CDR2: SGHDN, FVKESK. CDR3 sequence (DNA): TGTGCCAGCAGCCAAGCTTGGGGGGGGCCAATCTCTGGGGCCAACGTCCTGACTTTC. Its translation is CASSQAWGGPISGANVLTF.

A single count supports this clone. The CDR3 is CASSEAGAITEAFF. CDR3 sequence (DNA): TGTGCCAGCAGTGAAGCTGGGGCTATAACTGAAGCTTTCTTT. The chain is built from TRBV6-1 and TRBJ1-1; weak D call: TRBD1 (5 bases). Trimming stripped 0 bases from V and 5 bases from J, with 10 bases between. CDR3 size: 14 residues. Germline V gene data show CDR1 as MNHNS and CDR2 as SASEGT.

This chain joins TRBV9 and TRBJ2-3, with TRBD2 matching 8 bases. The germline CDR1 and CDR2 sequences are SGDLS and YYNGEE. V shed 2 bases, J shed 1 base, and the junction held 6 bases outside the gene matches. The CDR3 consists of 16 residues. Here the CDR3 reads CASSVSAGVGTDTQYF. The CDR3 region has the DNA TGTGCCAGCAGCGTCTCAGCGGGAGTTGGCACAGATACGCAGTATTTT.

This chain connects TRBV11-2 to TRBJ1-1; 8 nucleotides align to TRBD1. V trimming: 5 bases; J trimming: 3 bases; junction bases outside the gene matches: 5. The CDR3 loop spans 14 amino acids. CDR1 and CDR2 from the germline V gene are SGHAT and FQNNGV. The CDR3 protein is CASSGDRWYTEAFF. Written as DNA, the CDR3 is TGTGCCAGCAGCGGGGACAGGTGGTACACTGAAGCTTTCTTT.

This clone was counted a single time. This chain joins TRBV2 and TRBJ2-7, with 7 positions matching TRBD2. Losses at the gene ends were 6 bases for V and 2 bases for J; bases not matched to a gene: 7. CDR1 is SNHLY, CDR2 FYNNEI, per germline. This CDR3 contains 14 residues. The CDR3: CASRNERGTYEQYF. In nucleotides, the CDR3 is TGTGCCAGCAGGAACGAGCGGGGAACCTACGAGCAGTACTTC.

The gene calls are TRBV6-1 and TRBJ1-3; TRBD1 matches at 8 bases. In germline, CDR1 is MNHNS, CDR2 SASEGT. Trimming took 7 bases from V and 2 from J; bases not matched to a gene: 7. This CDR3 region has 15 residues. The CDR3 sequence is CASKRQTGAGNTIYF. The CDR3 DNA follows: TGTGCCAGCAAGAGACAGACAGGGGCTGGAAACACCATATATTTT.

V and J are TRBV6-6 and TRBJ2-3, with a tentative D call TRBD2 (6 bases). Germline assignment: CDR1 MNHNY and CDR2 SVGAGI (reference sequence). CDR3 length: 15 residues. V shed 2 bases and J shed 6 bases, with 15 bases lying between them. The CDR3 sequence is CASSYAAFRGDTQYF. The CDR3 coding sequence is TGTGCCAGCAGTTACGCGGCTTTCCGGGGGGATACGCAGTATTTT.

CDR3: CATSRNLRARSSYGYTF. DNA for the CDR3: TGTGCCACCAGCAGAAACCTCAGGGCCCGCTCTAGCTATGGCTACACCTTC. The chain combines TRBV15 with TRBJ1-2; perhaps TRBD1 as D (5 bases). V lost 2 bases and J 4 bases, leaving 20 bases between the germline ends. CDR1 and CDR2 from the germline V gene are LNHNV and YYDKDF (reference sequence). This CDR3 is built from 17 residues.

The V call is TRBV7-2, the J call TRBJ2-5; possible D gene TRBD2, 5 bases. The CDR3 totals 14 residues. Germline CDR1 and CDR2: SGHTA and FQGNSA. The germline V and J ends were trimmed by 5 bases and 5 bases, with 15 bases remaining between them. The DNA for the CDR3 is TGTGCCAGCAGCGTGGACTTGGGATCGGAGACCCAGTACTTC. Amino acids: CASSVDLGSETQYF.

This clone was recorded once. The chain couples TRBV19 to TRBJ2-7, with 8 bases identical to TRBD1. The CDR3 length is 14 residues. CDR1 is LNHDA, CDR2 SQIVND, per germline (reference sequence). V shed 6 bases, J shed 4 bases, and the junction held 8 bases outside the gene matches. CDR3 nucleotide sequence: TGTGCCAGTAGGGTGTCAGGGGGCAATTACGAGCAGTACTTC. It encodes CASRVSGGNYEQYF.

This clone was counted once. CDR3 region: CASSELSQAGYTF. The CDR3 nucleotides are TGTGCCAGCAGTGAGCTTTCGCAGGCCGGCTACACCTTC. The V call is TRBV25-1, the J call TRBJ1-2, with D unclear. V was cut by 3 bases and J by 8 bases, with 13 bases left in between. CDR3 length equals 13 residues. Germline assignment: CDR1 MGHDK and CDR2 SYGVNS.

Only one count was recorded for this clone. The rearrangement links TRBV5-4 to TRBJ2-7, with 10 bases that match TRBD2. CDR1 SGHNT and CDR2 YYREEE come from the germline V gene (reference sequence). The V gene end was trimmed by 4 bases and the J gene end by 1 base; junction bases not matched to a gene: 5. CDR3 size: 15 residues. The CDR3 spells CASSRTSGESYEQYF. The DNA for the CDR3 is TGTGCCAGCAGCAGAACTAGCGGGGAATCCTACGAGCAGTACTTC.

J is TRBJ2-2 and V is TRBV7-9, with 7 bases aligning to TRBD2. Germline assignment: CDR1 SEHNR and CDR2 FQNEAQ (reference sequence). There are 18 residues in the CDR3. V lost 5 bases, J lost 2 bases, and 14 bases stayed unmatched. The chain's CDR3 is CASSRFVSGFINTGELFF. The CDR3 DNA follows: TGTGCCAGCAGCCGATTTGTTAGCGGGTTCATAAACACCGGGGAGCTGTTTTTT.